Below, 29 T cell receptor beta chains from the same sample are listed, as sequenced in a study of cytomegalovirus exposure and HLA in healthy donors (dated by TCRdb to the late 2010s). The method was the immunoSEQ multiplex PCR assay. What TCRdb holds here is the immuneACCESS table cut down to in-frame rearrangements. Part of the clones is not present; checked against another copy, under half of the missing clones reflect an unresolved V gene, and the others are unexplained. The sample records a few hundred thousand clones, 70% to 90% of which are singletons. The ten top clones hold around 0.91% of the sample. Specimen: PBMCs. These receptors were obtained from a man aged 25 to 45 in good health and CMV-seronegative.

This clone was seen once. The rearrangement joins TRBV5-1 to TRBJ1-2, with TRBD1 matching over 7 bases. The CDR3 consists of 16 residues. Germline CDR1 and CDR2: SGHRS and YFSETQ. The J segment lost 2 bases and the V segment lost 2 bases, leaving 9 bases of the junction unmatched. DNA of the CDR3: TGCGCCAGCAGCTTAGGGGGCCTGAGGGCCAACTATGGCTACACCTTC. This sequence encodes CASSLGGLRANYGYTF.

CDR3 DNA sequence: TGTGCCAGCAGCCAAAGGGGACAGGGGATCACTGAAGCTTTCTTT. Translated, it gives CASSQRGQGITEAFF. The chain combines TRBV14 with TRBJ1-1; 10 positions agree with TRBD1. V lost 2 bases and J lost 4; bases outside the gene matches: 4. Germline lookup yields CDR1 SGHDN and CDR2 FVKESK. The CDR3 runs 15 residues.

The CDR3 bases are TGTGCCAGCAGCCTCCCTTCGGGAAACAGTGGCTATGGCTACACCTTC. Translation gives CASSLPSGNSGYGYTF. The rearrangement joins TRBV7-9 to TRBJ1-2; no definite D call. Germline values: CDR1 SEHNR, CDR2 FQNEAQ (reference sequence). V lost 5 bases and J 4 bases, leaving 20 bases between the germline ends. This CDR3 has 16 amino acids.

This clone has only one observation. This chain uses TRBV9 with TRBJ1-4; weak D call: TRBD1 (6 bases). The CDR3 length is 14 residues. The V end was cut by 0 bases, the J end by 6 bases, with 9 bases between. Germline CDR1 is SGDLS and CDR2 is YYNGEE. The CDR3 DNA reads TGTGCCAGCAGCGTAGGGGCAGGGGATGAAAAACTGTTTTTT. Its protein is CASSVGAGDEKLFF.

The chain is built from TRBV10-3 and TRBJ2-5; 10 nucleotides match TRBD2. J was trimmed by 5 bases and V by 3 bases; bases with no gene match: 15. Germline V gives CDR1 ENHRY, CDR2 SYGVKD. The CDR3 length is 18 residues. The DNA for the CDR3 is TGTGCCATCAGTGAATATCTCACGGCTAGCGGGGGTATGGAGACCCAGTACTTC. Translating gives CAISEYLTASGGMETQYF.

The chain has TRBV5-6 and TRBJ1-2; weak D call: TRBD1 (6 bases). Germline CDR1 reads SGHDT; CDR2 reads YYEEEE. The CDR3 sequence is 15 residues long. V was clipped by 4 bases and J by 6 bases, with 19 bases between them. CDR3 in DNA: TGTGCCAGCAGCCTTGGGGGGGGCCCCCCCCATGGCTACACCTTC. It specifies CASSLGGGPPHGYTF.

V gene TRBV2 combines with J gene TRBJ1-4; a weak D match, TRBD1 (5 bases). CDR1 and CDR2 from the germline V gene are SNHLY and FYNNEI. The CDR3 covers 16 residues. Deletions cut 5 bases from V and 8 bases from J, with 21 bases between. CDR3 DNA sequence: TGTGCCAGCAGTAATGGATTGATCACAGGTGACGAAAAACTGTTTTTT. It encodes CASSNGLITGDEKLFF.

This clone was seen just once. The V gene is TRBV6-6, the J gene TRBJ2-3, with TRBD2 identical over 8 bases. The CDR3 contains 15 residues. The trim removed 6 bases at V and 1 base at J, leaving 6 bases unmatched. CDR1 and CDR2 (germline): MNHNY, SVGAGI (reference sequence). CDR3 amino acids: CASSLPSGRTDTQYF. CDR3 nucleotide sequence: TGTGCCAGCAGCCTCCCTAGCGGGCGCACAGATACGCAGTATTTT.

This chain connects TRBV5-4 to TRBJ2-7; D is possibly TRBD1 (6 bases). Germline assignment: CDR1 SGHNT and CDR2 YYREEE (reference sequence). The ends were cut back, 3 bases at V and 2 bases at J, with 15 bases in the middle. This CDR3 comprises 15 residues. The CDR3 loop reads CASSWDILPTYEQYF. The CDR3 bases are TGTGCCAGCAGCTGGGACATTTTACCTACCTACGAGCAGTACTTC.

This clone was counted a single time. The V call is TRBV29-1, the J call TRBJ1-2; 10 bases map to TRBD1. Germline V gene data show CDR1 as SQVTM and CDR2 as ANQGSEA. The CDR3 is made up of 13 amino acids. The ends lost 5 bases at V and 4 bases at J; junction bases unmatched: 4. The CDR3 coding sequence is TGCAGCGTTCCGGGACAGGGGCTCTATGGCTACACCTTC. Residues: CSVPGQGLYGYTF.

The chain uses TRBV7-6 and TRBJ1-1, with a possible D match to TRBD1 (6 bases). The germline V gene encodes CDR1 SGHVS and CDR2 FNYEAQ. The V and J ends lost 5 bases and 8 bases respectively, with 18 bases between them. The length of the CDR3 is 14 residues. Written as DNA, the CDR3 is TGTGCCAGCAGCCCGAATTTGGGGGCAGGGGAAGCTTTCTTT. Its translation: CASSPNLGAGEAFF.

The rearrangement joins TRBV6-1 to TRBJ1-5, with D possibly TRBD1 on 5 matching bases. This CDR3 contains 16 residues. Germline lookup yields CDR1 MNHNS and CDR2 SASEGT. V lost 2 bases and J 6 bases, leaving 17 bases between the germline ends. CDR3 sequence (DNA): TGTGCCAGCAGTGAACCGAACCGGGGGATGGCTCAGCCCCAGCATTTT. Translated, it gives CASSEPNRGMAQPQHF.

The chain joins TRBV7-2 to TRBJ1-2; 9 bases map to TRBD1. The CDR3 spans 15 residues. V lost 5 bases, J lost 4 bases, and 8 bases stayed unmatched. Germline V gene data show CDR1 as SGHTA and CDR2 as FQGNSA. CDR3 protein: CASSPRQGEIYGYTF. CDR3 coding DNA: TGTGCCAGCAGCCCTAGACAGGGGGAGATCTATGGCTACACCTTC.

The V and J genes are TRBV2 and TRBJ2-5; a possible D gene is TRBD1 (7 bases). Germline V CDR1 and CDR2: SNHLY, FYNNEI. V lost 0 bases and J 7 bases, leaving 9 bases between the germline ends. The CDR3 is 13 amino acids. The chain's CDR3 is CASSEAEGATQYF. CDR3 nucleotide sequence: TGTGCCAGCAGTGAAGCGGAGGGGGCGACCCAGTACTTC. The full variable domain, in which reference TRBV2 and TRBJ2-5 provide the parts outside the CDR3, is EPEVTQTPSHQVTQMGQEVILRCVPISNHLYFYWYRQILGQKVEFLVSFYNNEISEKSEIFDDQFSVERPDGSNFTLKIRSTKLEDSAMYFCASSEAEGATQYFGPGTRLLVL.

This clone was recorded a few times. The chain combines TRBV11-2 with TRBJ2-7, with D possibly matching TRBD2 (6 bases). The length of the CDR3 is 15 residues. CDR1 is SGHAT, CDR2 FQNNGV, per germline. V was trimmed by 0 bases and J by 0 bases, leaving 9 bases between them. The CDR3 loop is CASSLELATSYEQYF. In DNA, the CDR3 is TGTGCCAGCAGCTTAGAACTAGCTACCTCCTACGAGCAGTACTTC.

The chain couples TRBV19 to TRBJ2-7; weak D call: TRBD1 (6 bases). Germline V gives CDR1 LNHDA, CDR2 SQIVND (reference sequence). V lost 5 bases, J lost 0 bases, and 8 bases lay in between. The CDR3 length is 13 residues. Here the CDR3 reads CASSVQGSYEQYF. CDR3 bases: TGTGCCAGTAGTGTACAGGGCTCCTACGAGCAGTACTTC.

Points on this clone: Other DNA sequences in the sample encode the same CDR3. The chain uses TRBV7-9 and TRBJ2-3, with D maybe TRBD2 (6 bases). Germline V gives CDR1 SEHNR, CDR2 FQNEAQ (reference sequence). CDR3 length: 14 amino acids. V was clipped by 5 bases and J by 0 bases, with 9 bases between them. CDR3 DNA: TGTGCCAGCAGCCTGGCGGGGAGCACAGATACGCAGTATTTT. This gives the protein CASSLAGSTDTQYF.

This chain links TRBV6-6 with TRBJ1-1; D possibly corresponds to TRBD1 (5 bases). The length of the CDR3 is 11 residues. Germline-derived CDR1 and CDR2 are MNHNY and SVGAGI (reference sequence). The V and J ends lost 7 bases and 5 bases respectively, with 8 bases between them. The CDR3 DNA sequence: TGTGCCAGCACCAGGGATACTGAAGCTTTCTTT. Amino acid sequence: CASTRDTEAFF.

V usage is TRBV7-9 and J usage is TRBJ2-1; D is possibly TRBD2 (6 bases). Trimming took 5 bases from V and 4 from J, leaving 15 bases between them. CDR1 and CDR2 (germline): SEHNR, FQNEAQ (reference sequence). The CDR3 covers 15 residues. CDR3: CASSPGLYLYNEQFF. Here the CDR3 DNA reads TGTGCCAGCAGCCCGGGACTTTACTTGTACAATGAGCAGTTCTTC.

This chain connects TRBV4-1 to TRBJ1-2; TRBD1 aligns across 8 bases. This CDR3 contains 12 residues. From germline, CDR1 is MGHRA and CDR2 YSYEKL. J gave up 7 bases and V 5 bases, and 3 bases lay outside the gene matches. CDR3 protein: CASSATGVGYTF. The CDR3 bases are TGCGCCAGCAGCGCGACAGGGGTTGGCTACACCTTC.

This clone turned up a few times. A single base separates this from a much larger clone, so it may be a read error. This chain uses TRBV25-1 with TRBJ1-2; 7 nucleotides agree with TRBD1. CDR3 length: 12 amino acids. After removal of 6 bases from V and 6 bases from J, the junction contained 4 bases not matched to a gene. CDR1 MGHDK and CDR2 SYGVNS come from the germline V gene. CDR3 residues: CASRTGLDGYTF. CDR3 bases: TGTGCCAGCAGGACAGGGTTAGATGGCTACACCTTC.

This clone appeared a few times. The chain has TRBV10-2 and TRBJ1-2; 7 nucleotides align to TRBD1. Trimming at V came to 2 bases and at J to 6 bases, leaving 6 bases not matched to a gene. Germline CDR1 reads WSHSY; CDR2 reads SAAADI. CDR3 length: 14 amino acids. CDR3 sequence reads: CASSEARGVDGYTF. The DNA for the CDR3 is TGCGCCAGCAGTGAGGCCAGGGGGGTGGATGGCTACACCTTC.

The chain couples TRBV4-3 to TRBJ2-1; 7 positions agree with TRBD1. Germline V gene data show CDR1 as LGHNA and CDR2 as YSLEER. The CDR3 runs to 17 residues. V lost 4 bases, J lost 2 bases, and 11 bases stayed unmatched. Here the CDR3 reads CASSRKTGLDAYNEQFF. In DNA form, the CDR3 reads TGCGCCAGCAGCCGGAAGACAGGGTTGGACGCCTACAATGAGCAGTTCTTC.

This clone was seen once. This sequence joins TRBV11-2 and TRBJ2-3, with 13 bases fitting TRBD2. CDR3 length equals 19 residues. Losses at the gene ends were 0 bases for V and 1 base for J; bases not matched to a gene: 7. Germline CDR1 is SGHAT and CDR2 is FQNNGV. The chain's CDR3 is CASSLDNLGLAGRTDTQYF. The CDR3 DNA is TGTGCCAGCAGCTTAGATAATCTGGGACTAGCGGGGCGCACAGATACGCAGTATTTT.

This chain connects TRBV6-1 to TRBJ1-2; D is unresolved. Germline V gives CDR1 MNHNS, CDR2 SASEGT. V lost 10 bases, J lost 4 bases, and 19 bases lay in between. This CDR3 has 14 amino acids. CDR3 coding DNA: TGTGCCACCTCCAGAAACCAAGACTCCTATGGCTACACCTTC. It specifies CATSRNQDSYGYTF.

In its sample, this clone was seen once. This chain connects TRBV7-2 to TRBJ2-7; 9 nucleotides align to TRBD1. Germline assignment: CDR1 SGHTA and CDR2 FQGNSA. V trimming: 5 bases; J trimming: 5 bases; junction bases outside the gene matches: 7. The CDR3 is 14 amino acids. CDR3 sequence: CASSPRTGAHEQYF. CDR3 nucleotides: TGTGCCAGCAGCCCTCGGACAGGGGCCCACGAGCAGTACTTC.

The chain carries TRBV12-5 and TRBJ2-1, with unresolved D. V shed 6 bases and J shed 8 bases, with 11 bases lying between them. Germline lookup yields CDR1 LGHNT and CDR2 FRNRAP. CDR3 length: 12 amino acids. The CDR3 nucleotides read TGTGCTAGTGGAATCAAAGGAGATGAGCAGTTCTTC. This gives the protein CASGIKGDEQFF.

The rearrangement joins TRBV11-2 to TRBJ2-5, with 7 bases lining up with TRBD2. Trimming at V came to 4 bases and at J to 2 bases, leaving 4 bases not matched to a gene. Germline-derived CDR1 and CDR2 are SGHAT and FQNNGV. The CDR3 has 14 amino acids. The CDR3 DNA is TGTGCCAGCAGCTCGACGGGAGGACAAGAGACCCAGTACTTC. Translated: CASSSTGGQETQYF.

The V and J genes are TRBV13 and TRBJ2-7, with 11 bases matching TRBD2. The CDR3 covers 18 residues. J was trimmed by 0 bases and V by 1 base; bases with no gene match: 8. Germline V gene lookup returns CDR1 PRHDT and CDR2 FYEKMQ (reference sequence). CDR3 region: CASSLVASGGKSSYEQYF. CDR3 in DNA: TGTGCCAGCAGCTTAGTGGCTAGCGGGGGGAAAAGCTCCTACGAGCAGTACTTC.